This TCR beta chain was retrieved from a study of T cell changes during pregnancy in multiple sclerosis. The CDR3 extends over 13 amino acids. Trimming took 6 bases from V and 6 from J, leaving 17 bases between them. Looked up from germline, CDR1 is SQVTM and CDR2 is ANQGSEA. Profiling relied on immunoSEQ multiplex PCR, and the TCRdb table lists in-frame clones only, not all of them. The repertoire holds just under 20,000 clones, about nine tenths seen once, with about 7.5% in the top ten. The specimen comprised CD8+ T cells from peripheral blood mononuclear cells, sampled in the second trimester of pregnancy. The clonotype was recovered from a female donor in good health, enrolled as a control in a pregnancy study. The chain uses TRBV29-1 and TRBJ1-1; no firm D call. The CDR3: CSVDISRSAEAFF. CDR3 coding DNA: TGCAGCGTGGATATCTCCAGGTCGGCTGAAGCTTTCTTT.